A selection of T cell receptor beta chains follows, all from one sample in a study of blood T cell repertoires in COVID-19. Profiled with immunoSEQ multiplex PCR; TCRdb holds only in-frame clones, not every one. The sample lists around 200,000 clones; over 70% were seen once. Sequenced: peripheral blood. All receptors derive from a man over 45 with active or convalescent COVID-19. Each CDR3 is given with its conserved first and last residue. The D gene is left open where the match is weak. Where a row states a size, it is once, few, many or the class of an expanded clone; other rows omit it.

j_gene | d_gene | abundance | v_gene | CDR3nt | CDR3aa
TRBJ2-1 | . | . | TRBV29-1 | TGCAGCGTTGAAGTCCGGGACTGGAGCAATGAGCAGTTCTTC | CSVEVRDWSNEQFF
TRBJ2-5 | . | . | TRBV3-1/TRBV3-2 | TGTGCCAGCAGCCAAGACACCTCCTTCCGAGGGGAGACCCAGTACTTC | CASSQDTSFRGETQYF
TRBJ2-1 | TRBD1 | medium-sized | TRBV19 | TGTGCCAGTAGTACAGGGGGCTCTGTCTACAATGAGCAGTTCTTC | CASSTGGSVYNEQFF
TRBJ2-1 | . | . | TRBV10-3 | TGTGCCATCAGTGAGTCCACTAGTCCTTACAATGAGCAGTTCTTC | CAISESTSPYNEQFF
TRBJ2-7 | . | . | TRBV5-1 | TGCGCCAGCAGCTTAGGACTACCCGGGCTAGACGAGCAGTACTTC | CASSLGLPGLDEQYF
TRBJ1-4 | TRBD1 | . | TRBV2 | TGTGCCAGCAGTGAGGGGGACAGGGGTGAAAAACTGTTTTTT | CASSEGDRGEKLFF
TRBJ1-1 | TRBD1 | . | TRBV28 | TGTGCCAGCAGTTTCCCCCGACAGGGTGGTACTGAAGCTTTCTTT | CASSFPRQGGTEAFF
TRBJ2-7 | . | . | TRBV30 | TGTGCCTGGAGCCGCGGGACAGCCCCCGAGCAGTACTTC | CAWSRGTAPEQYF
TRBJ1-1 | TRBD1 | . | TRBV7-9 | TGTGCCAGCAGCCTGACAGGGGGCGGGTACACTGAAGCTTTCTTT | CASSLTGGGYTEAFF
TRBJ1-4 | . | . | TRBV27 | TGTGCCAGCCGTGGGGGCCTTAATGAAAAACTGTTTTTT | CASRGGLNEKLFF
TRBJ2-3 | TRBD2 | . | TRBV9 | TGTGCCAGCAGCGCCCGACTAGCGGGGGGCGGAGATACGCAGTATTTT | CASSARLAGGGDTQYF
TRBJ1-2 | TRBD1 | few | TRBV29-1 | TGCAGCGTATCGATGGACAGGAACTATGGCTACACCTTC | CSVSMDRNYGYTF
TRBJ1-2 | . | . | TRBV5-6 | TGTGCCAGCAGCTTGGGACACGTGTATGGCTACACCTTC | CASSLGHVYGYTF
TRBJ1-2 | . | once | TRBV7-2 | TGTGCCAGCAGCTTAGTGGTACAGGCGCAGTATGGCTACACCTTC | CASSLVVQAQYGYTF
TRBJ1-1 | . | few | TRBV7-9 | TGTGCCAGCAGCTTAGTCCCAGGCAGGGCCCAGGGAGCTTTCTTT | CASSLVPGRAQGAFF
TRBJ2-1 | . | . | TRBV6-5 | TGTGCCAGCAGTCCCACAATCAGGGATCGGCAGTTCTTC | CASSPTIRDRQFF
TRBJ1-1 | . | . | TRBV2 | TGTGCCAGTTCCCTTGGGACAATGAACACTGAAGCTTTCTTT | CASSLGTMNTEAFF
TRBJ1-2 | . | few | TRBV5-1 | TGCGCCAGCAGCCCTCGGGGGGGGGCTGGCTACACCTTC | CASSPRGGAGYTF
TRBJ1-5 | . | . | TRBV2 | TGTGCCAGCAGTGACGCAGGGGTTGTTCAGCCCCAGCATTTT | CASSDAGVVQPQHF
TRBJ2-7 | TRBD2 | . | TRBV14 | TGTGCCAGCAGCCAAAACGGGAGGTACGAGCAGTACTTC | CASSQNGRYEQYF
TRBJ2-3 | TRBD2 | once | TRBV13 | TGTGCCAGCAGCTCCAGACTAGCACGTTTCTTCACAGATACGCAGTATTTT | CASSSRLARFFTDTQYF
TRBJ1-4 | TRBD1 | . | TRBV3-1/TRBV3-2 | TGTGCCAGCAGCCAAGGCACTGGCCGGACAGGGGGCAGTGAAAAACTGTTTTTT | CASSQGTGRTGGSEKLFF
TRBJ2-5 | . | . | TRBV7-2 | TGTGCCAGCAGCTTCCGACTACCATTATCAGGGGTGGGACAAGAGACCCAGTACTTC | CASSFRLPLSGVGQETQYF
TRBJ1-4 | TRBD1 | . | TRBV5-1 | TGCGCCAGCAGCTCGACAGGGACTAATGAAAAACTGTTTTTT | CASSSTGTNEKLFF
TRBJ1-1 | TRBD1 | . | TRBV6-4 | TGTGCCAGCAGACCCGGGACAGGGGCTGGCACTGAAGCTTTCTTT | CASRPGTGAGTEAFF
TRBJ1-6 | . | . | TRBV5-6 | TGTGCCAGCAGCTTTCGAGGGGGAAGCTCCTATAATTCACCCCTCCACTTT | CASSFRGGSSYNSPLHF
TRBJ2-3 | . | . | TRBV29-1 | TGCAGCGTCCCCCGGGGGAGAGCGAATACGCAGTATTTT | CSVPRGRANTQYF
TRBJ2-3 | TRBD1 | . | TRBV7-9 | TGTGCCAGCAGCTTGAAGGGACAGGGGACCACAGATACGCAGTATTTT | CASSLKGQGTTDTQYF
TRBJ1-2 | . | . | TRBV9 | TGTGCCAGCAGCGTAGGAGTAGGACAGCAGATCGGCGGCTACACCTTC | CASSVGVGQQIGGYTF
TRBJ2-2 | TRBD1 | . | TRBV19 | TGTGCCAGTAGGAATGTAGGACAGGGTTCCGGGGAGCTGTTTTTT | CASRNVGQGSGELFF
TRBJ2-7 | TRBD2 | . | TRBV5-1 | TGCGCCAGCAGCTCTACCGGGACTAGCGGGACCGAGCAGTACTTC | CASSSTGTSGTEQYF
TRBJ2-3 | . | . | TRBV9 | TGTGCCAGCAGCGTAGGGGCTGGCACAGATACGCAGTATTTT | CASSVGAGTDTQYF
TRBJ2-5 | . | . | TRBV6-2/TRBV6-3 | TGTGCCAGCAGTCCCGAGGGCGTCGGAGAGACCCAGTACTTC | CASSPEGVGETQYF
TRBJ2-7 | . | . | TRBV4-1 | TGCGCCAGCAGCCAAGCTGTCAGTTCCTACGAGCAGTACTTC | CASSQAVSSYEQYF
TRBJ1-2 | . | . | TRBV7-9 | TGTGCCAGCAGCTTAGTAGGCCTCTCCGGAGCCTATGGCTACACCTTC | CASSLVGLSGAYGYTF
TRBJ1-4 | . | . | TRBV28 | TGTGCCAGCACGGGGGGGACGGAGAGAAAACTGTTTTTT | CASTGGTERKLFF
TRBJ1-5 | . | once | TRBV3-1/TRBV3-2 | TGTGCCAGCAGCACGACGGACCGGGACAAATCCTCTAGCAATCAGCCCCAGCATTTT | CASSTTDRDKSSSNQPQHF
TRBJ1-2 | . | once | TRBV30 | TGTGCCTGGAGTGACCGACCGCGGTCTAACTATGGCTACACCTTC | CAWSDRPRSNYGYTF
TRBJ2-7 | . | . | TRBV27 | TGTGCCAGCAGTTTTGGTGTGGGGGGGGCGCTTAACGAGCAGTACTTC | CASSFGVGGALNEQYF
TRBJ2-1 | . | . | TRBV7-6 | TGTGCCAGCAGCTTAGCCGGCGGCGGCGGGGCTTCCTACAATGAGCAGTTCTTC | CASSLAGGGGASYNEQFF
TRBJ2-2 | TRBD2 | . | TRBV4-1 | TGCGCCAGCAGCCACGACCTGGGACTAGGGAACACCGGGGAGCTGTTTTTT | CASSHDLGLGNTGELFF
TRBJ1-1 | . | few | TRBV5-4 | TGTGCCAGCAGCTCGGGAGGGTTTCGGAGGAACACTGAAGCTTTCTTT | CASSSGGFRRNTEAFF
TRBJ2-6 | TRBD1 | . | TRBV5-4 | TGTGCCAGCAGCCCCACCACAGGGGGCGCTGGGGCCAACGTCCTGACTTTC | CASSPTTGGAGANVLTF
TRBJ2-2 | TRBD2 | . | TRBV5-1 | TGCGCCAGCAGCTTGGCCCCTAGCGGGGTCACGAACACCGGGGAGCTGTTTTTT | CASSLAPSGVTNTGELFF
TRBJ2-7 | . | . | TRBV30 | TGTGCCTGGACCGGGAGCGTTAAGAACGAGCAGTACTTC | CAWTGSVKNEQYF
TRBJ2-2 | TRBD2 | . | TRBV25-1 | TGTGCCAGCAGTGAAATGGCTAGCGGGGGGGTTACCGGGGAGCTGTTTTTT | CASSEMASGGVTGELFF
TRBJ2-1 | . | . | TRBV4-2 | TGTGCCAGCAGCCCTTCGGGTAAAGATGAGCAGTTCTTC | CASSPSGKDEQFF
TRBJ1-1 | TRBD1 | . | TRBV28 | TGTGCCAGCAGTGCCCAGGGGGAGTATGGGGAAGCTTTCTTT | CASSAQGEYGEAFF
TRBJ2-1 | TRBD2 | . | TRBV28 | TGTGCCAGCAGTTTGCGCCTAGCGGGTTGGAGGGAGGATGAGCAGTTCTTC | CASSLRLAGWREDEQFF